The rows below give T cell receptor beta chains drawn from one sample of a study of blood T cell repertoires in COVID-19. TCRdb's table, derived via immunoSEQ multiplex PCR, lists solely in-frame clones and lacks some. The table includes 220,000 or so clones, more than 70% detected once. Sequencing input: PBMCs or T cells enriched from blood (not recorded which). These receptors all stem from a woman aged 45 to 65 who had recovered from COVID-19. CDR3s include the opening cysteine and the closing phenylalanine or tryptophan. The order of the fields is J gene, V gene, CDR3 protein.

J gene: TRBJ2-3; V gene: TRBV6-5; CDR3 protein: CASRGLAGLTDTQYF
J gene: TRBJ2-7; V gene: TRBV6-5; CDR3 protein: CASSKGQVDNYEQYF
J gene: TRBJ1-2; V gene: TRBV5-1; CDR3 protein: CASRGTGNYGYTF
J gene: TRBJ2-7; V gene: TRBV7-2; CDR3 protein: CASSLWAGGRMGEQYF
J gene: TRBJ2-3; V gene: TRBV4-3; CDR3 protein: CASSQLAGGGDTQYF
J gene: TRBJ2-5; V gene: TRBV28; CDR3 protein: CASSLGLTGIQETQYF
J gene: TRBJ2-5; V gene: TRBV2; CDR3 protein: CASKPGTVETQYF
J gene: TRBJ2-1; V gene: TRBV6-5; CDR3 protein: CASSYSAGGSKGQFF
J gene: TRBJ2-1; V gene: TRBV7-9; CDR3 protein: CASSPQGLATYNEQFF
J gene: TRBJ1-5; V gene: TRBV19; CDR3 protein: CASAGRNQPQHF
J gene: TRBJ1-6; V gene: TRBV7-2; CDR3 protein: CASSSLYRTGNNSPLHF
J gene: TRBJ1-1; V gene: TRBV12-3/TRBV12-4; CDR3 protein: CASFLLSNTEAFF
J gene: TRBJ2-2; V gene: TRBV6-2/TRBV6-3; CDR3 protein: CASSYVVGPNTGELFF
J gene: TRBJ2-5; V gene: TRBV6-5; CDR3 protein: CASSYRRLAGGETQYF
J gene: TRBJ2-2; V gene: TRBV2; CDR3 protein: CASSEFGRAGELFF
J gene: TRBJ2-5; V gene: TRBV5-5; CDR3 protein: CASSTSGTEGPQYF
J gene: TRBJ2-3; V gene: TRBV7-2; CDR3 protein: CASSLDRRTDTQYF
J gene: TRBJ1-1; V gene: TRBV29-1; CDR3 protein: CSALRGSQDPFF
J gene: TRBJ1-2; V gene: TRBV7-9; CDR3 protein: CASSLIGARSNYGYTF
J gene: TRBJ1-6; V gene: TRBV15; CDR3 protein: CATSRGQENSPLHF
J gene: TRBJ2-7; V gene: TRBV6-1; CDR3 protein: CASSEGAGIPHEQYF
J gene: TRBJ1-4; V gene: TRBV10-3; CDR3 protein: CAISPTGNNEKLFF
J gene: TRBJ2-1; V gene: TRBV28; CDR3 protein: CASSLNGASQFF
J gene: TRBJ2-2; V gene: TRBV18; CDR3 protein: CASSPLAGTPNTGELFF